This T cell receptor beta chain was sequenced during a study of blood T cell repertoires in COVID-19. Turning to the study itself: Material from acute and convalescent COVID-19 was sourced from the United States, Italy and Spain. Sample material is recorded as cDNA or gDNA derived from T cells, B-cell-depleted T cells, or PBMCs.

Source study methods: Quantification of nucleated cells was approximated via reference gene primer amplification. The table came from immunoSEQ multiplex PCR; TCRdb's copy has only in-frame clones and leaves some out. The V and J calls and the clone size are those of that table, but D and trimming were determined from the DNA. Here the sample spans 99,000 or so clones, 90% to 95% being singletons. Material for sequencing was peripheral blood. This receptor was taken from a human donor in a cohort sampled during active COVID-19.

CDR3 in amino acids: CASSLVAGYLHEQYF. The CDR3 DNA reads as TGCGCCAGCAGCTTGGTGGCGGGATATTTGCACGAGCAGTACTTC. This rearrangement joins TRBV5-1 to TRBJ2-7; perhaps TRBD2 as D (6 bases). The ends were cut back, 0 bases at V and 5 bases at J, with 15 bases in the middle. Germline CDR1 SGHRS, CDR2 YFSETQ. This CDR3 is built from 15 residues.